This T cell receptor (beta chain) was recovered during a study of T cells in Graves' hyperthyroidism and ophthalmopathy. Study in general: The authors collected peripheral blood at initial diagnosis, before any treatment. Study-level results: Blood also held most thyroid clonotypes expanded beyond 0.001.

This clonotype was observed many times. Its specificity is unknown. TCR beta CDR3 regions were amplified from RNA. Researchers ran a first-round RT-PCR on the TCR CDR3 using the HTBI primer set. Each CDR3 protein gets one entry after TCRdb re-called the multiplex PCR reads with MiXCR. The sample carries about 410,000 distinct CDR3 sequences, around 13% recorded once. Germline-derived CDR1 and CDR2 are MNHNS and SASEGT. The CDR3 runs to 15 residues. V dropped 6 bases and J dropped 0 bases, with 14 bases sitting between them. A patient was excluded if there was uncontrolled infection, other autoimmune disease, pregnancy or lactation.

The specimen was blood. This TCR was recovered from a woman aged 25 to 39 with Graves' ophthalmopathy. J is TRBJ1-1 and V is TRBV6-1; possibly TRBD1 for D (6 bases). CDR3 loop: CASRDSGQLNTEAFF. The CDR3 bases are TGTGCCAGCAGAGATTCCGGACAGCTGAACACTGAAGCTTTCTTT.